These 27 T cell receptor beta chains share one sample of origin, sequenced in a study of T cells after yellow fever vaccination. TCRdb itself ran the 5' RACE reads through MiXCR, one entry per CDR3 protein. The sample consists of some 110,000 distinct CDR3 sequences, 7% to 8.5% of them appearing once. The sequencing used CD8+ T cells sorted from PBMCs, collected 45 days after the yellow fever booster vaccination. The receptors here all came from a man aged 25-45 years who received the YFV17D yellow fever vaccine.

This chain joins TRBV11-1 and TRBJ2-1; 9 nucleotides agree with TRBD2. Per germline, CDR1 SGHAT and CDR2 FQDESV (reference sequence). The CDR3 is made up of 18 amino acids. V lost 3 bases to trimming and J lost 7 bases; unmatched junction nucleotides: 16. The CDR3 spells CASSFEDGGSGRRNEQFF. As DNA, the CDR3 is TGTGCCAGCAGCTTTGAAGATGGAGGTAGCGGGAGAAGAAATGAGCAGTTCTTC.

The table lists this clonotype with many counts. The chain employs TRBV6-2 or TRBV6-3 and TRBJ2-7; a weak D match, TRBD2 (5 bases). Trimming took 2 bases from V and 7 from J, leaving 15 bases between them. The CDR3 loop spans 14 amino acids. Germline V gene lookup returns CDR1 MNHEY and CDR2 SVGEGT. CDR3 nucleotide sequence: TGTGCCAGCAGTTACGAAGGGATCCGGGGTGAGCAGTACTTC. Translated: CASSYEGIRGEQYF.

The chain couples TRBV5-1 to TRBJ2-5; tentative D call: TRBD2 (6 bases). V was shortened by 2 bases and J by 2 bases, with 10 bases between the two germline ends. CDR3 length equals 14 residues. Germline lookup yields CDR1 SGHRS and CDR2 YFSETQ. The CDR3 DNA reads TGCGCCAGCAGCTTCGGGGGACTTCAAGAGACCCAGTACTTC. Its protein product is CASSFGGLQETQYF.

At least ten counts were recorded for this clonotype. The chain has TRBV7-2 and TRBJ2-7; D unresolved. This CDR3 region has 15 residues. The germline gives CDR1 SGHTA, CDR2 FQGNSA. Trimming removed 2 bases from V and 1 base from J, with 12 bases in between. The CDR3 spells CASSLLRTVSYEQYF. The CDR3 DNA reads as TGTGCCAGCAGCTTACTGAGGACGGTATCCTACGAGCAGTACTTC. The full variable domain, rest sourced from reference TRBV7-2 and TRBJ2-7, is GAGVSQSPSNKVTEKGKDVELRCDPISGHTALYWYRQSLGQGLEFLIYFQGNSAPDKSGLPSDRFSAERTGGSVSTLTIQRTQQEDSAVYLCASSLLRTVSYEQYFGPGTRLTVT.

About this clonotype: Given a much more abundant clone one base away, this may be a read error. In DNA, the CDR3 is TGTGCCAGCAGCCCCGGACAGGAGGCGCATGAGCAGTTCTTC. Amino acids: CASSPGQEAHEQFF. The chain is built from TRBV6-1 and TRBJ2-1; the match to TRBD1 covers 7 bases. The germline V gene has CDR1 MNHNS and CDR2 SASEGT. This CDR3 spans 14 amino acids. J lost 8 bases, V lost 6 bases, and 10 bases had no gene match.

The rearrangement links TRBV7-2 to TRBJ2-3, with a tentative D call TRBD2 (5 bases). V was clipped by 4 bases and J by 4 bases, with 6 bases between them. The CDR3 has 12 residues. Per germline, CDR1 SGHTA and CDR2 FQGNSA. The CDR3 nucleotides read TGTGCCAGCAGCTCGGAGGCAGATACGCAGTATTTT. This translates into CASSSEADTQYF.

Worth noting for this clonotype: A much bigger clone sits one base away, suggesting this may be a read error. The chain uses TRBV5-1 and TRBJ2-7; no firm D call. V was pared by 5 bases and J by 0 bases, with 15 bases between. Germline CDR1 is SGHRS and CDR2 is YFSETQ. This CDR3 has 15 residues. The CDR3 protein is CASRFTDYTSYEQYF. The CDR3 nucleotides are TGCGCCAGCAGATTCACGGATTACACCTCCTACGAGCAGTACTTC.

This clonotype was recorded many times. The CDR3 coding sequence is TGCGCCAGCAGCCCCCTGCCTAGCCGCACAGATACGCAGTATTTT. Its protein product is CASSPLPSRTDTQYF. This sequence joins TRBV5-1 and TRBJ2-3; D is perhaps TRBD2 (5 bases). The CDR3 extends over 15 amino acids. V was pared by 4 bases and J by 1 base, with 13 bases between. Germline lookup yields CDR1 SGHRS and CDR2 YFSETQ.

As to this clonotype: The final CDR3 position lacks the conserved phenylalanine or tryptophan, pointing to a likely read error. The DNA is omitted, as the CDR3 cannot be located on it reliably, and the CDR3 follows TCRdb's listing. The V call is TRBV5-1, the J call TRBJ2-1; TRBD1, as called in the table, went unchecked against the DNA. Germline CDR1 reads SGHRS; CDR2 reads YFSETQ. The CDR3 comprises 10 residues, both ends counted. The CDR3 spells CASSGGQGRI.

This clonotype turned up a few times. The gene calls are TRBV7-2 and TRBJ2-1; no clear D. Deletions cut 3 bases from V and 0 bases from J, with 3 bases between. Germline V gives CDR1 SGHTA, CDR2 FQGNSA. The CDR3 contains 13 residues. CDR3 sequence (DNA): TGTGCCAGCAGCTTCAACTCCTACAATGAGCAGTTCTTC. This sequence encodes CASSFNSYNEQFF.

The chain carries TRBV11-2 and TRBJ2-3, with D unresolved. Deletions cut 0 bases from V and 2 bases from J, with 12 bases between. CDR1 SGHAT and CDR2 FQNNGV come from the germline V gene. The CDR3 length is 16 residues. CDR3 sequence reads: CASSLEGSNPTDTQYF. The CDR3 nucleotides read TGTGCCAGCAGCTTAGAGGGCAGCAACCCCACAGATACGCAGTATTTT.

The chain uses TRBV6-1 and TRBJ1-6; D gene ambiguous. CDR1 MNHNS and CDR2 SASEGT come from the germline V gene. V gave up 0 bases and J gave up 7 bases, with 13 bases separating them. The CDR3 consists of 16 residues. Here the CDR3 reads CASSEAGGFRNSPLHF. CDR3 nucleotide sequence: TGTGCCAGCAGTGAAGCAGGAGGGTTCCGAAATTCACCCCTCCACTTT.

This clonotype has a handful of counts. The chain joins TRBV7-9 to TRBJ2-1; 8 bases map to TRBD2. V lost 5 bases to trimming and J lost 13 bases; unmatched junction nucleotides: 13. The CDR3 is 14 amino acids. Germline lookup yields CDR1 SEHNR and CDR2 FQNEAQ (reference sequence). The CDR3 DNA is TGTGCCAGCAGCCAACCTGCGGGAGGTTCGAGTCAGTTCTTC. Encoded protein: CASSQPAGGSSQFF.

This clonotype appeared many times. The chain joins TRBV6-1 to TRBJ2-3; D is unresolved. This CDR3 region has 14 residues. Germline V gene sequence: CDR1 MNHNS, CDR2 SASEGT. V shed 7 bases and J shed 2 bases, with 13 bases lying between them. The CDR3 coding sequence is TGTGCCAGCACGAAACGGTTAGACACAGATACGCAGTATTTT. Protein sequence: CASTKRLDTDTQYF.

This clonotype was counted many times. CDR3 bases: TGCAGTGCTCCTAACAGGGAAGGGTACGAGCAGTACTTC. Amino acid sequence: CSAPNREGYEQYF. The genes are TRBV20-1 and TRBJ2-7; possible D gene TRBD1, 6 bases. The CDR3 has 13 residues. Germline CDR1 DFQATT, CDR2 SNEGSKA (reference sequence). With 5 bases removed from V and 4 bases from J, the gap between germline ends came to 15 bases.

This clonotype was detected only a few times. This chain joins TRBV14 and TRBJ2-5, with 12 nucleotides matching TRBD2. Germline V gene sequence: CDR1 SGHDN, CDR2 FVKESK. The V segment lost 3 bases and the J segment 4 bases; nucleotides outside the gene matches: 0. The CDR3 length is 14 residues. The CDR3 spells CASSQGLAGETQYF. CDR3 DNA sequence: TGTGCCAGCAGCCAGGGACTAGCGGGAGAGACCCAGTACTTC.

In this sample, this clonotype turned up many times. J is TRBJ2-1 and V is TRBV12-3 or TRBV12-4; 8 bases align to TRBD2. The CDR3 has 14 amino acids. With V trimmed by 6 bases and J by 8 bases, 9 bases remained unmatched. The chain's CDR3 is CASSRRGDFDEQFF. The DNA of the CDR3 is TGTGCCAGCAGCAGGCGGGGGGATTTCGATGAGCAGTTCTTC.

The chain carries TRBV7-9 and TRBJ2-2, with unresolved D. Germline assignment: CDR1 SEHNR and CDR2 FQNEAQ (reference sequence). The CDR3 has 13 residues. Trimming cost V 5 bases and J 4 bases, with 8 bases left between them. Here the CDR3 reads CASSQGSTGELFF. CDR3 coding DNA: TGTGCCAGCAGCCAAGGATCCACCGGGGAGCTGTTTTTT. Complete variable domain (other parts from reference TRBV7-9 and TRBJ2-2): DTGVSQNPRHKITKRGQNVTFRCDPISEHNRLYWYRQTLGQGPEFLTYFQNEAQLEKSRLLSDRFSAERPKGSFSTLEIQRTEQGDSAMYLCASSQGSTGELFFGEGSRLTVL.

Many counts were recorded for this clonotype. The V and J genes are TRBV5-1 and TRBJ2-5; perhaps D is TRBD1 or TRBD2 (5 bases each). The CDR3 is 15 amino acids. Germline CDR1 and CDR2: SGHRS and YFSETQ. Trimming removed 5 bases at V and 3 bases at J, with 17 bases between. This CDR3 reads CASRVLPGPKETQYF. CDR3 bases: TGCGCCAGCAGGGTCCTGCCGGGGCCGAAAGAGACCCAGTACTTC.

As regards this clonotype: This may be a read error, as it is one base from a much larger clone. This chain's CDR3 is CASSLGLYRGDTIYF. For the CDR3, the DNA is TGTGCCAGCAGTTTAGGACTATACCGAGGGGACACCATATATTTT. The V call is TRBV12-3 or TRBV12-4, the J call TRBJ1-3; D perhaps matches TRBD1 (5 bases). The CDR3 extends over 15 amino acids. Trimming took 1 base from V and 8 from J, leaving 15 bases between them.

This clonotype was observed a handful of times. The rearrangement uses TRBV28 and TRBJ2-7; 11 nucleotides line up with TRBD2. Trimming took 1 base from V and 2 from J; bases not matched to a gene: 7. Germline V lookup: CDR1 MDHEN, CDR2 SYDVKM. The CDR3 consists of 17 residues. The CDR3: CASSLYPSGRFAYEQYF. DNA for the CDR3: TGTGCCAGCAGTTTATATCCTAGCGGGAGGTTCGCCTACGAGCAGTACTTC.

The chain is built from TRBV3-1 and TRBJ2-7; D may be TRBD2 (5 bases). V lost 8 bases and J 2 bases, leaving 13 bases between the germline ends. Looked up from germline, CDR1 is LGHDT and CDR2 is YNNKEL (reference sequence). CDR3 length: 13 amino acids. The CDR3 DNA reads TGTGCCAGCTCCCGCGACGGGGCCTACGAGCAGTACTTC. Amino acids: CASSRDGAYEQYF.

To note about this clonotype: A much larger clone sits a single nucleotide away, making a read error possible. The gene calls are TRBV4-2 and TRBJ2-1; the D is unclear. The length of the CDR3 is 17 residues. V was cut by 5 bases and J by 3 bases, with 20 bases left in between. Germline CDR1 is LGHNA and CDR2 is YNFKEQ. The CDR3 sequence: CASSATYGLEYYNEQFF. The CDR3 bases are TGTGCCAGCAGCGCCACTTACGGCCTGGAGTACTACAATGAGCAGTTCTTC.

This clonotype was detected many times. The V call is TRBV29-1, the J call TRBJ2-1, with D perhaps matching TRBD1 (6 bases). The V end lost 3 bases, the J end lost 9 bases, and 9 bases lay between the germline ends. Germline CDR1 and CDR2: SQVTM and ANQGSEA. The CDR3 is made up of 11 amino acids. DNA of the CDR3: TGCAGCGTTGAGTGGGGGCGTGAGCAGTTCTTC. It yields the protein CSVEWGREQFF.

This clonotype showed up many times. The chain employs TRBV6-5 and TRBJ2-7; 8 bases are shared with TRBD2. The CDR3 covers 15 residues. V lost 0 bases to trimming and J lost 5 bases; unmatched junction nucleotides: 6. Germline CDR1 is MNHEY and CDR2 is SVGAGI. The CDR3 DNA is TGTGCCAGCAGTTACTCGCCTAGCGGGTCCCACGAGCAGTACTTC. Translating gives CASSYSPSGSHEQYF.

This rearrangement joins TRBV2 to TRBJ1-4; no firm D call. This CDR3 is built from 11 residues. V lost 6 bases and J 8 bases, leaving 7 bases between the germline ends. Germline V lookup: CDR1 SNHLY, CDR2 FYNNEI. The CDR3 nucleotides read TGTGCCAGCAGCGTGAGGGAAAAACTGTTTTTT. This translates into CASSVREKLFF.

This clonotype was observed many times. The chain joins TRBV12-3 or TRBV12-4 to TRBJ2-7; D uncertain. This CDR3 contains 13 residues. Deletions cut 3 bases from V and 2 bases from J, with 8 bases between. The CDR3 is CASSFGLTYEQYF. CDR3 DNA: TGTGCCAGCAGTTTCGGCTTAACCTACGAGCAGTACTTC.